This entry features one T cell receptor beta chain sequence. This entry is derived from a study of blood T cell repertoires in COVID-19. The V gene end was trimmed by 6 bases and the J gene end by 2 bases; junction bases not matched to a gene: 9. Germline CDR1 LNHDA, CDR2 SQIVND (reference sequence). The CDR3 runs to 16 residues. Membership in each cohort depended on participant-reported clinical history. Within 2 weeks before study entry, exposed participants met a COVID-19 case. Study processing details: Amplification from reference gene primers served as the basis for estimated nucleated cell counts. Assay used: immunoSEQ multiplex PCR; TCRdb lists only in-frame clones, some missing. V, J and clone size were drawn from that table, and D and trimming were deduced from the DNA. The sample holds 250,000 to 350,000 clones; about 90% are singletons and the top ten take 2.5% to 3%.

Sequenced sample: PBMCs or T cells enriched from blood (not recorded which). J is TRBJ2-7 and V is TRBV19, with 11 bases fitting TRBD1. This TCR came from a woman between 45 and 60 years old who had been exposed to COVID-19. CDR3 protein: CASSHFPGQGAYEQYF. CDR3 sequence (DNA): TGTGCCAGTAGCCATTTCCCGGGACAGGGGGCCTACGAGCAGTACTTC. Full variable domain (rest looked up from reference TRBV19 and TRBJ2-7): DGGITQSPKYLFRKEGQNVTLSCEQNLNHDAMYWYRQDPGQGLRLIYYSQIVNDFQKGDIAEGYSVSREKKESFPLTVTSAQKNPTAFYLCASSHFPGQGAYEQYFGPGTRLTVT.